This section outlines one T cell receptor beta chain sequence together with its context. This clonotype has only a few counts. The specificity of this receptor is unknown. Per-nucleotide qualities are absent, and no much larger clonotype sits a single base away. Looking up the germline V gene yields CDR1 SQVTM and CDR2 ANQGSEA. Including cysteine and phenylalanine, the CDR3 has 14 amino acids. Solely the CDR3 DNA is kept, with 42 bases framed from the first base. This record comes from a study of blood T cells in healthy people across ages (dated by TCRdb to between 2015 and 2017). Study-level background: Template switching captured roughly one uniquely barcoded TCR beta cDNA molecule per two T cells in model experiments. To avoid experimental bias, donors of different ages were spread randomly across the sequencing lanes. The study analyzed two additional independent replicas of 1 million unique cDNA reads from the same blood draw for two donors, one aged 18 to 29 and one aged 80 or older. To track age-related changes in TCR beta repertoire diversity, the study relied on deep sequencing normalized with unique cDNA molecular identifiers. The donors were split into four age groups: young (average 16 years), middle-aged (roughly 39), aged (around 67) and long-lived (roughly 86).

Libraries came from 5' RACE. TCRdb names Illumina HiSeq 2500 as the instrument used. A second about 7 to 11 cycle PCR used a sample-barcoded 5' primer and a J-beta primer mix. A template-switch 5' adaptor carrying 12 random nucleotides introduced a unique molecular identifier onto each TCR beta cDNA molecule. Each sample yielded at least 3 million CDR3-containing paired-end reads. First-strand cDNA was synthesized from all RNA with the Mint cDNA synthesis kit, primed by a TRBC-specific oligonucleotide. All cDNA was treated with uracil-DNA glycosylase and then went through a first 18-cycle PCR with the universal primers M1SS and BC2_uni_R. The authors processed their data as follows. Each sample was normalized by randomly selecting 1 million high-quality reads, each carrying a distinct molecular identifier. Reads with shared molecular identifiers were discarded instead of being binned into consensus sequences. MiTCR, with a Q25 quality threshold and the strictest error-elimination algorithm, was used for CDR3 identification, clonotype clustering and error correction. A nonparametric unseen species model using Euler transformation provided a lower-bound estimate of total TCR beta diversity. In-frame beta chains were kept once TCRdb had trimmed the public reads at Q25 with fastp and called clones with MiXCR. When rows share a CDR3 protein, they turn into one entry using the most common DNA and genes. TCRdb, rather than the study authors, made the V and J calls. For this sample there are over a million distinct CDR3 sequences; 35% to 55% appear just once. Clones ranked in the top ten supply around 18% of the sample.

On the study overall, not on this receptor specifically: The percentage of naive T cells measured by flow cytometry correlated strongly with observed TCR beta diversity. As age increased, observed TCR beta diversity per million T cells dropped in a roughly linear way, and a significant reduction was already evident by age approximately 40. Estimates of total diversity based on one million sequenced T cells were regarded as lower bounds and as underestimates. Because profiling used bulk unsorted PBMCs, naive and antigen-experienced compartments could not be compared conclusively. Because donor CMV infection status was unknown, age-related changes in expanded clonotypes were potentially confounded. Compared with the aged group, the long-lived group had more naive CD4+ T cells, fewer expanded clones and increased TCR diversity, suggesting age selection.

Donors were a few dozen systemically healthy Caucasian individuals from Russia aged about 6 to 100 years. Around 9.9 milliliters of peripheral blood were collected from each donor into EDTA-treated Vacutainer tubes. PBMCs were isolated by Ficoll-Paque density-gradient centrifugation, with at least 6 million obtained per sample. Total RNA, at least 5.5 micrograms per sample, was extracted from PBMCs with Trizol reagent. Naive CD45RAhigh/CD27high T cell percentages were measured by flow cytometry on a PBMC aliquot from every donor. The clonotype was recovered from a woman aged 55 to 70 in good health. Material for sequencing was blood. The sequence joins TRBV29-1 to TRBJ2-4; no confident D gene assignment can be made. The J call may not be correct, given that the DNA end is closer to TRBJ2-7. The encoded CDR3 is CSVRPKTAYYEQYF. The DNA sequence follows: TGCAGCGTGAGACCCAAAACGGCCTACTACGAGCAGTACTTC.